This TCR beta chain was sequenced for a study of shared clonotypes between healthy human individuals. Clones were read by immunoSEQ multiplex PCR, and TCRdb kept only the in-frame ones, dropping some. The data contain roughly 770,000 clones, 96% of them singletons. This CDR3 region has 13 residues. The germline gives CDR1 SGHVS, CDR2 FQNEAQ. V lost 0 bases, J lost 16 bases, and 15 bases lay in between. Naive CD8 isolation took CD45RO-negative cells positively selected for CCR7 and excluded terminally differentiated effector memory CD45RA+ cells. This clone was recorded only once. Its antigen is not known. Study-wide results and limits: Large depth notwithstanding, sorted-subset sequencing proved incomplete by rarefaction. Exclusively blood specimens were collected; tissue repertoires likely differ.

Source material: naive CD8+ T cells sorted from blood. This TCR derives from a man between 25 and 39 years old in good health. The rearrangement links TRBV7-8 to TRBJ1-4; D uncertain. CDR3 region: CASSLAGVSFKFF. DNA for the CDR3: TGTGCCAGCAGCTTAGCGGGTGTCAGTTTCAAGTTTTTT.